Presented here are 28 T cell receptor beta chains from one specimen sequenced in a study of shared clonotypes between healthy human individuals. Cells designated naive CD8 were CD45RO-negative and were positively selected for CCR7, with terminally differentiated effector memory CD45RA+ cells excluded. Here immunoSEQ multiplex PCR was the method, and the copy in TCRdb shows in-frame clones only, minus some. The table has about 2 million clones, about 95% seen once. The specimen was naive CD8+ T cells sorted from blood. These receptors were taken from a man aged 18 to 30 in good health.

The chain recombines TRBV6-5 with TRBJ2-2; TRBD1 agrees at 9 bases. CDR1 is MNHEY and CDR2 is SVGAGI in the germline V gene. This CDR3 region has 14 residues. V was clipped by 8 bases and J by 5 bases; unmatched bases: 6. CDR3 DNA sequence: TGTGCCAGCTATACAGGGGGCGGAACCGGGGAGCTGTTTTTT. This encodes CASYTGGGTGELFF.

This clone was detected only a few times. This specimen includes other DNA sequences encoding the same CDR3. The chain links TRBV9 to TRBJ2-4; no firm D call. The germline V gene has CDR1 SGDLS and CDR2 YYNGEE. V was cut by 3 bases and J by 0 bases, with 1 base left in between. This CDR3 spans 12 amino acids. This CDR3 reads CASSGAKNIQYF. The CDR3 coding sequence is TGTGCCAGCAGCGGAGCCAAAAACATTCAGTACTTC.

The chain is built from TRBV9 and TRBJ2-3; 9 positions match TRBD2. Unmatched junction bases numbered 10, after V lost 0 bases and J lost 2 bases. Per germline, CDR1 SGDLS and CDR2 YYNGEE. The CDR3 consists of 18 residues. In nucleotides, the CDR3 is TGTGCCAGCAGCGTAGAAGGCGGCGGGAGGGGTTACACAGATACGCAGTATTTT. Amino acids: CASSVEGGGRGYTDTQYF.

The chain links TRBV6-1 to TRBJ1-5; possibly TRBD1 for D (6 bases). This CDR3 has 17 residues. Trimming removed 1 base from V and 8 bases from J, with 21 bases in between. Per the germline V gene, CDR1 is MNHNS and CDR2 is SASEGT. CDR3 loop: CASSEGTVRGPGEPQHF. The CDR3 DNA sequence: TGTGCCAGCAGTGAAGGGACCGTCCGGGGGCCCGGGGAGCCCCAGCATTTT.

The chain recombines TRBV28 with TRBJ2-5, with no clear D. With 8 bases removed from V and 5 bases from J, the gap between germline ends came to 9 bases. The CDR3 loop spans 11 amino acids. Germline CDR1 and CDR2: MDHEN and SYDVKM. CDR3 bases: TGTGCCAGCGGGTCGGGCGAGACCCAGTACTTC. This gives the protein CASGSGETQYF.

The chain joins TRBV2 to TRBJ2-2, with D maybe TRBD2 (6 bases). The CDR3 length is 16 residues. CDR1 and CDR2 (germline): SNHLY, FYNNEI. Trimming cost V 2 bases and J 2 bases, with 12 bases left between them. The CDR3 loop reads CASSEFWGVNTGELFF. The CDR3 nucleotides read TGTGCCAGCAGTGAATTCTGGGGGGTTAACACCGGGGAGCTGTTTTTT.

V gene TRBV7-8 combines with J gene TRBJ2-5; 13 bases are shared with TRBD2. After removal of 5 bases from V and 3 bases from J, the junction contained 3 bases not matched to a gene. CDR1 SGHVS and CDR2 FQNEAQ come from the germline V gene. This CDR3 is built from 15 residues. Written as DNA, the CDR3 is TGTGCCAGCAGCCATGGACTAGCGGGAGAAGAGACCCAGTACTTC. Translating gives CASSHGLAGEETQYF.

The chain has TRBV7-9 and TRBJ2-3; TRBD1 is a possible D gene (6 bases). V was cut by 9 bases and J by 4 bases, with 20 bases left in between. CDR1 is SEHNR, CDR2 FQNEAQ, per germline (reference sequence). The CDR3 totals 15 residues. CDR3 in amino acids: CASAAGRGHPDTQYF. Written as DNA, the CDR3 is TGTGCCAGTGCGGCGGGCAGGGGTCACCCAGATACGCAGTATTTT.

The gene calls are TRBV18 and TRBJ2-1, with 10 bases identical to TRBD2. Germline V gives CDR1 KGHSH, CDR2 LQKENI. The CDR3 is 15 residues long. Trimming cost V 2 bases and J 10 bases; bases outside gene matches: 8. The CDR3 spells CASSPRTSGPEEQFF. CDR3 nucleotides: TGTGCCAGCTCACCAAGGACTAGCGGCCCAGAGGAGCAGTTCTTC.

V gene TRBV10-1 combines with J gene TRBJ2-7; 11 bases align to TRBD1. Germline V gene lookup returns CDR1 WNHNN and CDR2 SYGVQD (reference sequence). The CDR3 runs to 15 residues. The V and J ends lost 5 bases and 2 bases, in that order; junction bases with no gene match: 5. Here the CDR3 reads CASSSGGQGAYEQYF. The CDR3 DNA reads as TGCGCCAGCAGTTCGGGGGGACAGGGGGCCTACGAGCAGTACTTC.

V and J are TRBV27 and TRBJ1-1, with D possibly matching TRBD1 (6 bases). Trimming took off 3 bases at V and 0 bases at J, with 14 bases between the two ends. CDR1 is MNHEY and CDR2 is SMNVEV in the germline V gene (reference sequence). The CDR3 totals 16 residues. The DNA for the CDR3 is TGTGCCAGCAGTTTGTCGCGGGGGGCGGTGAACACTGAAGCTTTCTTT. It yields the protein CASSLSRGAVNTEAFF.

The V gene is TRBV28, the J gene TRBJ1-2; no reliable D call. Germline CDR1 and CDR2: MDHEN and SYDVKM. Trimming took off 7 bases at V and 0 bases at J, with 12 bases between the two ends. The CDR3 has 14 residues. CDR3 region: CASTLAGSNYGYTF. Written as DNA, the CDR3 is TGTGCCAGCACCCTAGCAGGATCTAACTATGGCTACACCTTC.

The rearrangement joins TRBV19 to TRBJ1-1; no clear D gene. This CDR3 comprises 11 residues. V lost 9 bases to trimming and J lost 6 bases, with 11 bases between them. Germline V lookup: CDR1 LNHDA, CDR2 SQIVND (reference sequence). DNA of the CDR3: TGTGCCAGCCACCTAGGCCCTGAAGCTTTCTTT. Its protein is CASHLGPEAFF.

The V gene is TRBV5-4, the J gene TRBJ2-7, with D perhaps TRBD1 or TRBD2 (5 bases each). Germline V CDR1 and CDR2: SGHNT, YYREEE (reference sequence). The CDR3 is made up of 16 amino acids. Between the trimmed V and J ends, which lost 6 bases and 0 bases, there was a span of 19 bases. DNA for the CDR3: TGTGCCAGCACCCGAGGGGAGTTAACTAGCTCCTACGAGCAGTACTTC. This translates into CASTRGELTSSYEQYF.

The V gene is TRBV6-1, the J gene TRBJ1-2, with 8 nucleotides matching TRBD1. Trimming cost V 4 bases and J 4 bases; bases outside gene matches: 8. Germline CDR1 reads MNHNS; CDR2 reads SASEGT. The CDR3 extends over 15 amino acids. The CDR3 here is CASSVWGTGLYGYTF. CDR3 bases: TGTGCCAGCAGTGTATGGGGGACAGGTCTCTATGGCTACACCTTC.

This chain links TRBV9 with TRBJ2-7; D is unresolved. Germline-derived CDR1 and CDR2 are SGDLS and YYNGEE. The CDR3 covers 14 residues. Trimming took off 0 bases at V and 5 bases at J, with 12 bases between the two ends. CDR3 sequence (DNA): TGTGCCAGCAGCGTAGGAGGCAGTTCAAACGAGCAGTACTTC. Translating gives CASSVGGSSNEQYF.

J is TRBJ2-5 and V is TRBV11-2; 7 bases agree with TRBD2. With V trimmed by 1 base and J by 3 bases, 5 bases remained unmatched. Per the germline V gene, CDR1 is SGHAT and CDR2 is FQNNGV. This CDR3 comprises 15 residues. CDR3 region: CASSLVGGTKETQYF. As DNA, the CDR3 is TGTGCCAGCAGCTTAGTGGGGGGGACCAAAGAGACCCAGTACTTC.

The chain is built from TRBV5-6 and TRBJ2-5, with D tentatively TRBD1 (5 bases). V was pared by 1 base and J by 5 bases, with 9 bases between. The length of the CDR3 is 13 residues. CDR1 and CDR2 from the germline V gene are SGHDT and YYEEEE. CDR3 nucleotide sequence: TGTGCCAGCAGCTTGAGGGGCATGGAGACCCAGTACTTC. As protein: CASSLRGMETQYF. Drawing the rest from reference TRBV5-6 and TRBJ2-5, the complete variable domain is DAGVTQSPTHLIKTRGQQVTLRCSPKSGHDTVSWYQQALGQGPQFIFQYYEEEERQRGNFPDRFSGHQFPNYSSELNVNALLLGDSALYLCASSLRGMETQYFGPGTRLLVL.

This rearrangement joins TRBV7-3 to TRBJ1-3; D is unresolved. This CDR3 has 15 residues. Trimming took off 1 base at V and 0 bases at J, with 7 bases between the two ends. Germline V gene lookup returns CDR1 SGHTA and CDR2 FQGTGA. The CDR3 nucleotides read TGTGCCAGCAGCTTAAGTCCAGGCTCTGGAAACACCATATATTTT. It encodes CASSLSPGSGNTIYF.

CDR3 region: CASSQGLAGGDNEQFF. The CDR3 nucleotides are TGCGCCAGCAGCCAAGGTTTAGCGGGGGGTGACAATGAGCAGTTCTTC. The rearrangement joins TRBV4-1 to TRBJ2-1, with 10 nucleotides matching TRBD2. V shed 1 base and J 5 bases; nucleotides not matched to a gene: 5. The V gene's germline CDR1 is MGHRA and CDR2 YSYEKL. This CDR3 spans 16 amino acids.

This rearrangement joins TRBV27 to TRBJ2-7; unclear D gene. V lost 5 bases to trimming and J lost 5 bases, with 13 bases between them. CDR3 length equals 13 residues. Per the germline V gene, CDR1 is MNHEY and CDR2 is SMNVEV (reference sequence). CDR3 DNA sequence: TGTGCCAGCAGTCCCACTGGGGTCCACGAGCAGTACTTC. Its translation: CASSPTGVHEQYF.

The J gene is TRBJ2-3, the V gene TRBV9, with TRBD2 matching 8 bases. The CDR3 has 16 amino acids. V shed 2 bases and J 4 bases; nucleotides not matched to a gene: 9. Looked up from germline, CDR1 is SGDLS and CDR2 is YYNGEE. Written as DNA, the CDR3 is TGTGCCAGCAGCGTGGGAGGGCGGGGGGCCTCAGATACGCAGTATTTT. It is translated as CASSVGGRGASDTQYF.

The chain combines TRBV30 with TRBJ2-2; no clear D. The CDR3 consists of 16 residues. V was trimmed by 0 bases and J by 0 bases, leaving 11 bases between them. Per germline, CDR1 GTSNPN and CDR2 SVGIG (reference sequence). The CDR3 DNA reads as TGTGCCTGGAGTGTGCCGCTTTTAGCGAACACCGGGGAGCTGTTTTTT. It encodes CAWSVPLLANTGELFF.

The CDR3 here is CASSLAGIGYEQYF. Here the CDR3 DNA reads TGTGCCAGCTCCTTGGCAGGGATTGGCTACGAGCAGTACTTC. The chain uses TRBV2 and TRBJ2-7; possibly TRBD1 for D (5 bases). CDR3 size: 14 residues. In germline, CDR1 is SNHLY, CDR2 FYNNEI. Deletions cut 8 bases from V and 3 bases from J, with 17 bases between.

The genes are TRBV2 and TRBJ2-1; a weak D match, TRBD1 (6 bases). The V end was cut by 4 bases, the J end by 6 bases, with 25 bases between. The CDR3 has 18 residues. Germline V gene sequence: CDR1 SNHLY, CDR2 FYNNEI. CDR3 sequence (DNA): TGTGCCAGCAGTGCACCAGCAGGACACCTCGAGGGGGTCAATGAGCAGTTCTTC. This gives the protein CASSAPAGHLEGVNEQFF.

This chain uses TRBV28 with TRBJ1-1, with D possibly being TRBD1 (5 bases). The V end was cut by 10 bases, the J end by 5 bases, with 14 bases between. The CDR3 contains 12 residues. Germline lookup yields CDR1 MDHEN and CDR2 SYDVKM. The CDR3 nucleotides read TGTGCCACAGCGCGGGGGGGGACTGAAGCTTTCTTT. Translated, it gives CATARGGTEAFF.

The chain employs TRBV27 and TRBJ2-7; TRBD2 is a possible D gene (7 bases). This CDR3 spans 15 amino acids. Germline V lookup: CDR1 MNHEY, CDR2 SMNVEV (reference sequence). The germline V and J ends were trimmed by 5 bases and 3 bases, with 17 bases remaining between them. The CDR3 DNA sequence: TGTGCCAGCAGTACTACTGGGGGGGCTAGCTACGAGCAGTACTTC. Protein: CASSTTGGASYEQYF.

This clone was observed once. Other DNA sequences of this sample code for an identical CDR3. This chain connects TRBV27 to TRBJ1-1; D remains ambiguous. With 5 bases removed from V and 2 bases from J, the gap between germline ends came to 9 bases. The CDR3 runs 13 residues. The germline CDR1 and CDR2 sequences are MNHEY and SMNVEV (reference sequence). CDR3 sequence: CASSLAENTEAFF. The CDR3 region has the DNA TGTGCCAGCAGTCTAGCAGAAAACACTGAAGCTTTCTTT.